Listed here are 13 T cell receptor beta chains from one sample, sequenced in a study of response to subunit inactivated influenza vaccine. TCRdb re-called the RT-PCR reads with MiXCR, one entry per CDR3 protein. The data contain about 520,000 distinct CDR3 sequences, approximately 7.7% of them singletons. The sequencing used PBMCs from blood, collected around 2 years after vaccination. Receptor source: a man aged 45 to 70 who received an inactivated influenza vaccine.

This clonotype was counted at least ten times. The V gene is TRBV7-2, the J gene TRBJ2-4; TRBD2 matches 7 bases. CDR3 length equals 13 residues. V was clipped by 8 bases and J by 7 bases; unmatched bases: 8. Germline V gene lookup returns CDR1 SGHTA and CDR2 FQGNSA. The CDR3 DNA reads TGTGCCAGCGGGCGGGAGAGGATGAACATTCAGTACTTC. This translates into CASGRERMNIQYF.

DNA of the CDR3: TGTGCCAGCTCCCGACCTGGGGAGTCTGCGGAGCTGTTTTTT. Translating gives CASSRPGESAELFF. The V gene is TRBV18, the J gene TRBJ2-2; possible D gene TRBD2, 5 bases. Germline V lookup: CDR1 KGHSH, CDR2 LQKENI. V dropped 6 bases and J dropped 10 bases, with 18 bases sitting between them. This CDR3 comprises 14 residues.

V gene TRBV3-1 combines with J gene TRBJ1-2; D is possibly TRBD1 (5 bases). V was pared by 1 base and J by 13 bases, with 13 bases between. This CDR3 has 12 residues. Looked up from germline, CDR1 is LGHDT and CDR2 is YNNKEL (reference sequence). CDR3 amino acids: CASSQGGGSPTF. The CDR3 DNA is TGTGCCAGCAGCCAAGGCGGGGGGTCGCCCACCTTC.

This clonotype was counted many times. V gene TRBV20-1 combines with J gene TRBJ2-3, with TRBD2 matching over 9 bases. This CDR3 is built from 13 residues. Germline CDR1 DFQATT, CDR2 SNEGSKA (reference sequence). Trimming took 5 bases from V and 7 from J; bases not matched to a gene: 7. The CDR3 region is CSAPTSGSHTQYF. The CDR3 DNA reads as TGCAGTGCTCCGACTAGCGGCTCGCATACGCAGTATTTT.

This clonotype came up a few times. CDR3 DNA sequence: TGTGCCAGCAGCCACGCCGGTCGAAATAATTCACCCCTCCACTTT. Its translation is CASSHAGRNNSPLHF. This chain joins TRBV12-3 or TRBV12-4 and TRBJ1-6; D is uncertain. V was shortened by 6 bases and J by 5 bases, with 14 bases between the two germline ends. CDR3 length: 15 amino acids.

A few counts support this clonotype. The chain is built from TRBV6-1 and TRBJ2-3, with 7 bases fitting TRBD1. The junction had 10 bases not matched to a gene; V was cut back by 10 bases and J by 3 bases. The CDR3 is made up of 14 amino acids. Germline CDR1 and CDR2: MNHNS and SASEGT. This chain's CDR3 is CATSTGLGTDTQYF. The CDR3 DNA reads as TGTGCCACTTCGACAGGGCTTGGGACAGATACGCAGTATTTT.

At least ten counts were recorded for this clonotype. This sequence joins TRBV12-3 or TRBV12-4 and TRBJ2-7, with D unresolved. CDR3 length: 13 residues. The germline V and J ends were trimmed by 5 bases and 3 bases, with 11 bases remaining between them. In nucleotides, the CDR3 is TGTGCCAGCAGTCTAAGACAAGTCTACGAGCAGTACTTC. This translates into CASSLRQVYEQYF.

V and J are TRBV18 and TRBJ2-5, with D possibly matching TRBD1 (7 bases). Per the germline V gene, CDR1 is KGHSH and CDR2 is LQKENI. This CDR3 region has 14 residues. V was cut by 3 bases and J by 4 bases, with 12 bases left in between. The CDR3, as DNA: TGTGCCAGCTCACCGACCCAGGGGGGAGAGACCCAGTACTTC. Protein sequence: CASSPTQGGETQYF.

There are many counts of this clonotype. The chain is built from TRBV3-1 and TRBJ2-1; 9 positions match TRBD1. Germline trimming cut 0 bases from V and 3 bases from J; bases unmatched to any gene: 6. This CDR3 is built from 17 residues. Germline V CDR1 and CDR2: LGHDT, YNNKEL (reference sequence). The CDR3 DNA sequence: TGTGCCAGCAGCCAAGACCCCGGGACAGGGATCTACAATGAGCAGTTCTTC. Encoded protein: CASSQDPGTGIYNEQFF.

At least ten counts were recorded for this clonotype. V gene TRBV29-1 combines with J gene TRBJ1-4; no firm D call. Deletions cut 3 bases from V and 5 bases from J, with 10 bases between. From germline, CDR1 is SQVTM and CDR2 ANQGSEA. The CDR3 has 13 residues. The CDR3 sequence is CSVEGQANEKLFF. The DNA of the CDR3 is TGCAGCGTTGAGGGTCAGGCGAATGAAAAACTGTTTTTT.

This clonotype turned up a few times. The rearrangement uses TRBV28 and TRBJ2-4, with D tentatively TRBD1 (5 bases). Trimming cost V 6 bases and J 6 bases, with 6 bases left between them. CDR1 and CDR2 from the germline V gene are MDHEN and SYDVKM. The CDR3 length is 11 residues. This CDR3 reads CASRQGNIQYF. In nucleotides, the CDR3 is TGTGCCAGCAGGCAGGGAAACATTCAGTACTTC.

The gene calls are TRBV12-3 or TRBV12-4 and TRBJ1-1; a weak D match, TRBD1 (5 bases). CDR3 length: 15 amino acids. The ends were cut back, 3 bases at V and 1 base at J, with 12 bases in the middle. CDR3 sequence reads: CASSFGGTGNTEAFF. CDR3 DNA: TGTGCCAGCAGTTTTGGGGGGACGGGGAACACTGAAGCTTTCTTT.

This clonotype was picked up many times. The V call is TRBV5-1, the J call TRBJ2-6; the D is unclear. CDR1 is SGHRS and CDR2 is YFSETQ in the germline V gene. CDR3 length equals 15 residues. Trimming stripped 1 base from V and 0 bases from J, with 5 bases between. CDR3 nucleotides: TGCGCCAGCAGCTTGTACAGCTCTGGGGCCAACGTCCTGACTTTC. Translated, it gives CASSLYSSGANVLTF.